One and the same sample provided the 8 T cell receptor beta chains below, sequenced in a study of blood T cell repertoires in COVID-19. TCRdb's table, derived via immunoSEQ multiplex PCR, lists solely in-frame clones and lacks some. The sample has 200,000 to 300,000 clones, 88% seen once; the top ten hold 0.7%. The material sequenced was peripheral blood. Receptor source: a human donor in a cohort sampled during active COVID-19.

The rearrangement joins TRBV6-2 or TRBV6-3 to TRBJ2-7, with 8 bases identical to TRBD1. CDR3 length: 16 residues. Per germline, CDR1 MNHEY and CDR2 SVGEGT. Losses at the gene ends were 6 bases for V and 5 bases for J; bases not matched to a gene: 15. The CDR3 spells CASSTLGDRPPHEQYF. Here the CDR3 DNA reads TGTGCCAGCAGCACTCTGGGGGACAGGCCTCCCCACGAGCAGTACTTC.

V usage is TRBV27 and J usage is TRBJ1-4, with D possibly matching TRBD1 (5 bases). The germline V and J ends were trimmed by 1 base and 8 bases, with 11 bases remaining between them. The CDR3 runs to 14 residues. Germline-derived CDR1 and CDR2 are MNHEY and SMNVEV (reference sequence). CDR3 nucleotides: TGTGCCAGCAGTTTATTCCTGGGGCGGGAAAAACTGTTTTTT. It codes for CASSLFLGREKLFF.

V usage is TRBV2 and J usage is TRBJ2-2; tentatively, D is TRBD2 (5 bases). The CDR3 loop spans 13 amino acids. Germline lookup yields CDR1 SNHLY and CDR2 FYNNEI. With 10 bases removed from V and 4 bases from J, the gap between germline ends came to 13 bases. The CDR3 bases are TGTGCCACTACTACCAGCGGCACCGGGGAGCTGTTTTTT. Translating it yields CATTTSGTGELFF.

The chain recombines TRBV9 with TRBJ1-1; D may be TRBD1 (6 bases). This CDR3 has 15 residues. Per the germline V gene, CDR1 is SGDLS and CDR2 is YYNGEE. Trimming cost V 3 bases and J 2 bases, with 14 bases left between them. The CDR3 region has the DNA TGTGCCAGCAGCGCGAAACAGGGATCAAACACTGAAGCTTTCTTT. This translates into CASSAKQGSNTEAFF. Full variable domain (rest looked up from reference TRBV9 and TRBJ1-1): DSGVTQTPKHLITATGQRVTLRCSPRSGDLSVYWYQQSLDQGLQFLIQYYNGEERAKGNILERFSAQQFPDLHSELNLSSLELGDSALYFCASSAKQGSNTEAFFGQGTRLTVV.

V usage is TRBV7-8 and J usage is TRBJ1-5, with D hard to call. Trimming cost V 2 bases and J 4 bases, with 12 bases left between them. Germline V gene sequence: CDR1 SGHVS, CDR2 FQNEAQ. The CDR3 loop spans 15 amino acids. The CDR3 DNA reads as TGTGCCAGCAGCTTACCATACACGAGGAATCAGCCCCAGCATTTT. Protein product: CASSLPYTRNQPQHF.

V and J are TRBV19 and TRBJ1-2; D remains unclear. Trimming shortened V by 3 bases and J by 2 bases, and 19 bases separated the two germline ends. This CDR3 is built from 17 residues. Germline assignment: CDR1 LNHDA and CDR2 SQIVND (reference sequence). CDR3 protein: CASSIFPEGPENYGYTF. The CDR3 nucleotides read TGTGCCAGTAGTATCTTTCCGGAGGGCCCTGAAAACTATGGCTACACCTTC.

The CDR3 nucleotides read TGTGCCAGCAGCTCGGTTGGAGCGGATGGAGAGACCCAGTACTTC. Translated, it gives CASSSVGADGETQYF. The V call is TRBV5-6, the J call TRBJ2-5, with D tentatively TRBD2 (5 bases). This CDR3 has 15 amino acids. Trimming removed 3 bases from V and 4 bases from J, with 16 bases in between. Germline CDR1 reads SGHDT; CDR2 reads YYEEEE.

The J gene is TRBJ1-2, the V gene TRBV14; TRBD1 aligns across 7 bases. J lost 4 bases, V lost 3 bases, and 2 bases had no gene match. The germline gives CDR1 SGHDN, CDR2 FVKESK. CDR3 length: 13 amino acids. The CDR3: CASSQPGGYGYTF. In nucleotides, the CDR3 is TGTGCCAGCAGCCAGCCAGGGGGCTATGGCTACACCTTC.